Each of the 27 T cell receptor beta chains below was sequenced from the same sample in a study of molecular identifiers for immune sequencing clone quantification. TCRdb re-derived calls from the PCR reads in MiXCR, one entry per CDR3 protein. Of more than 450,000 distinct CDR3 sequences listed, about a fifth are singletons. Source material: naive CD8+ T cells from blood, with Jurkat cell RNA spiked in. Subset indicated: FACS-sorted CD8+CD4-CCR7+CD45RA+ naive T cells. These receptors all come from a human donor in good health. Some libraries in this study had Jurkat cell RNA spiked in.

This clonotype was observed at least ten times. J is TRBJ2-7 and V is TRBV2; 10 bases agree with TRBD2. From germline, CDR1 is SNHLY and CDR2 FYNNEI. The J segment lost 6 bases and the V segment lost 8 bases, leaving 10 bases of the junction unmatched. This CDR3 comprises 14 residues. In DNA, the CDR3 is TGTGCCAGCCAATCAGCGGGAGGGCTCATCGAGCAGTACTTC. Amino acids: CASQSAGGLIEQYF.

The chain combines TRBV5-6 with TRBJ1-1, with D hard to call. CDR1 and CDR2 from the germline V gene are SGHDT and YYEEEE. Trimming took off 2 bases at V and 0 bases at J, with 8 bases between the two ends. There are 14 residues in the CDR3. The chain's CDR3 is CASSLGIMNTEAFF. The CDR3 DNA follows: TGTGCCAGCAGCTTAGGGATAATGAACACTGAAGCTTTCTTT.

As regards this clonotype: A much larger clone lies a single base off, so this may be a read error. In DNA, the CDR3 is TGTGCCAGCAGTGGACTAGTCCACGGGCAGTACTTC. This translates into CASSGLVHGQYF. V usage is TRBV7-9 and J usage is TRBJ2-7; 7 bases fit TRBD2. Per germline, CDR1 SEHNR and CDR2 FQNEAQ (reference sequence). The CDR3 length is 12 residues. The ends lost 6 bases at V and 9 bases at J; junction bases unmatched: 8.

This chain uses TRBV20-1 with TRBJ2-7; no clear D gene. The CDR3 is made up of 15 amino acids. The V gene's germline CDR1 is DFQATT and CDR2 SNEGSKA (reference sequence). V lost 3 bases, J lost 4 bases, and 19 bases lay in between. The CDR3 spells CSASPLLPAVYEQYF. DNA for the CDR3: TGCAGTGCTAGCCCCCTGTTACCGGCTGTTTACGAGCAGTACTTC.

Of note for this clonotype: This may stem from a read error, because a much larger clone lies one nucleotide away. This rearrangement joins TRBV5-6 to TRBJ2-4; the D gene is possibly TRBD1 (6 bases). The CDR3 loop spans 15 amino acids. CDR1 is SGHDT and CDR2 is YYEEEE in the germline V gene. With 1 base removed from V and 12 bases from J, the gap between germline ends came to 20 bases. CDR3 loop: CASSLTGKVRDTQYF. The CDR3 DNA follows: TGTGCCAGCAGCTTGACAGGGAAGGTTCGTGACACTCAGTACTTC.

The V gene is TRBV27, the J gene TRBJ2-7, with 11 positions matching TRBD1. The CDR3 has 16 amino acids. Germline trimming cut 0 bases from V and 4 bases from J; bases unmatched to any gene: 5. Germline CDR1 reads MNHEY; CDR2 reads SMNVEV (reference sequence). CDR3 nucleotide sequence: TGTGCCAGCAGTTTATCCTGGACAGGGGGCGGTTACGAGCAGTACTTC. Encoded protein: CASSLSWTGGGYEQYF.

This clonotype came up a few times. The chain joins TRBV6-5 to TRBJ1-1; D not resolved. V was clipped by 0 bases and J by 10 bases, with 9 bases between them. CDR1 is MNHEY and CDR2 is SVGAGI in the germline V gene. The CDR3 runs 12 residues. The CDR3 protein is CASSYSGGTAFF. Here the CDR3 DNA reads TGTGCCAGCAGTTACTCGGGAGGAACAGCTTTCTTT.

Many counts were recorded for this clonotype. The J gene is TRBJ2-3, the V gene TRBV18, with 10 bases that match TRBD1. Trimming at V came to 9 bases and at J to 4 bases, leaving 10 bases not matched to a gene. This CDR3 is 15 amino acids long. CDR1 KGHSH and CDR2 LQKENI come from the germline V gene. In nucleotides, the CDR3 is TGTGCCAGTATACCGGGACAGGGGTTCCCAGATACGCAGTATTTT. Protein product: CASIPGQGFPDTQYF.

A word on this clonotype: Being one base from a much bigger clone, this may be a read error. Here the CDR3 reads CACSPSSGGLLDTQYF. The CDR3 bases are TGTGCCTGCAGCCCCTCGAGTGGGGGCCTCTTGGATACGCAGTATTTT. V and J are TRBV9 and TRBJ2-3; D might be TRBD1 (6 bases). The CDR3 contains 16 residues. Germline CDR1 reads SGDLS; CDR2 reads YYNGEE.

In this sample, this clonotype turned up many times. The genes are TRBV28 and TRBJ2-1, with unresolved D. Trimming shortened V by 3 bases and J by 10 bases, and 7 bases separated the two germline ends. Germline CDR1 and CDR2: MDHEN and SYDVKM. This CDR3 region has 11 residues. The CDR3 nucleotides are TGTGCCAGCAGTTTCCGAGTAGAGCAGTTCTTC. This codes for CASSFRVEQFF.

In this sample, this clonotype turned up a few times. The chain couples TRBV9 to TRBJ2-7; tentatively, D is TRBD1 or TRBD2 (6 bases each). The germline V gene has CDR1 SGDLS and CDR2 YYNGEE. CDR3 length equals 15 residues. V was clipped by 0 bases and J by 5 bases, with 15 bases between them. DNA of the CDR3: TGTGCCAGCAGCGTAGCTGGGGGGCGCCTGGACGAGCAGTACTTC. This gives the protein CASSVAGGRLDEQYF.

The V gene is TRBV6-5, the J gene TRBJ2-2, with no clear D. Germline CDR1 MNHEY, CDR2 SVGAGI. The CDR3 length is 16 residues. Deletions cut 0 bases from V and 5 bases from J, with 13 bases between. As DNA, the CDR3 is TGTGCCAGCAGTTACTCGTTGTACGGCAATACCGGGGAGCTGTTTTTT. Encoded protein: CASSYSLYGNTGELFF.

In its sample, this clonotype was seen a few times. The chain carries TRBV14 and TRBJ1-1, with D hard to call. Germline CDR1 is SGHDN and CDR2 is FVKESK. The CDR3 covers 15 residues. The germline V and J ends were trimmed by 4 bases and 1 base, with 13 bases remaining between them. The CDR3 here is CASSREVGWNTEAFF. Here the CDR3 DNA reads TGTGCCAGCAGCCGCGAGGTTGGGTGGAACACTGAAGCTTTCTTT.

This clonotype was detected a few times. The chain is built from TRBV13 and TRBJ2-6, with a tentative D call TRBD1 (5 bases). Germline V lookup: CDR1 PRHDT, CDR2 FYEKMQ (reference sequence). The CDR3 runs 17 residues. Trimming took 2 bases from V and 0 from J, leaving 11 bases between them. The chain's CDR3 is CASSLRAGLSGANVLTF. CDR3 in DNA: TGTGCCAGCAGCTTAAGGGCAGGGCTCTCTGGGGCCAACGTCCTGACTTTC.

A few counts support this clonotype. J is TRBJ2-1 and V is TRBV29-1; 14 positions agree with TRBD2. This CDR3 has 17 residues. V dropped 4 bases and J dropped 1; count of bases not matched to a gene: 6. Germline CDR1 and CDR2: SQVTM and ANQGSEA. CDR3 residues: CSVVGTSGRGSYNEQFF. CDR3 bases: TGCAGCGTTGTCGGGACTAGCGGGAGAGGGTCCTACAATGAGCAGTTCTTC.

This clonotype was seen only a few times. The rearrangement links TRBV4-3 to TRBJ2-7; 7 bases line up with TRBD1. CDR1 LGHNA and CDR2 YSLEER come from the germline V gene. The CDR3 consists of 17 residues. Trimming took 0 bases from V and 2 from J; bases not matched to a gene: 10. CDR3 region: CASSQEGHRDSPYEQYF. Here the CDR3 DNA reads TGCGCCAGCAGCCAAGAGGGGCACCGGGACAGTCCCTACGAGCAGTACTTC.

This clonotype showed up just a few times. This chain joins TRBV7-8 and TRBJ2-1, with a tentative D call TRBD1 (6 bases). The CDR3 sequence is 16 residues long. The V end was cut by 6 bases, the J end by 4 bases, with 19 bases between. CDR1 and CDR2 (germline): SGHVS, FQNEAQ. The CDR3 bases are TGTGCCAGCAGGATATGGACAGCCTCTTCTTACAATGAGCAGTTCTTC. It yields the protein CASRIWTASSYNEQFF.

Only a few counts were recorded for this clonotype. The germline gene is not matched at one end of the junction; a read error may be the cause. The rearrangement joins TRBV5-8 to TRBJ1-6; D not certain. This CDR3 spans 17 amino acids. The germline gives CDR1 SGHTS, CDR2 YDEGEE. The CDR3 sequence: CASRLSSHADYNSPLHF. Here the CDR3 DNA reads TGTGCCAGCCGCTTGTCGTCCCACGCCGACTATAATTCACCCCTCCACTTT.

The chain couples TRBV30 to TRBJ2-7, with D perhaps matching TRBD2 (5 bases). V gave up 3 bases and J gave up 5 bases, with 32 bases separating them. The CDR3 runs 19 residues. Per germline, CDR1 GTSNPN and CDR2 SVGIG (reference sequence). CDR3 in amino acids: CAWSETILEGVVVGNEQYF. The CDR3, as DNA: TGTGCCTGGAGCGAAACAATCCTAGAGGGAGTTGTGGTCGGGAACGAGCAGTACTTC.

This clonotype was detected once. A read error is possible here, since a much larger clone lies one base away. The chain recombines TRBV5-6 with TRBJ1-3; tentatively, D is TRBD1 (5 bases). Germline lookup yields CDR1 SGHDT and CDR2 YYEEEE. This CDR3 spans 15 amino acids. V was shortened by 0 bases and J by 2 bases, with 9 bases between the two germline ends. Here the CDR3 DNA reads TGTGCCAGCAGCTTGGCGGGGGTTACTGGAAACACCATATATTTT. As protein: CASSLAGVTGNTIYF.

This clonotype was counted at least ten times. This rearrangement joins TRBV7-6 to TRBJ1-1, with D unresolved. Per the germline V gene, CDR1 is SGHVS and CDR2 is FNYEAQ. V was pared by 1 base and J by 1 base, with 10 bases between. This CDR3 is built from 15 residues. The DNA for the CDR3 is TGTGCCAGCAGCTTAGAAGCGGCTTCGAACACTGAAGCTTTCTTT. Translated: CASSLEAASNTEAFF.

This clonotype was counted at least ten times. The chain uses TRBV24-1 and TRBJ2-2; 7 bases are a match to TRBD1. Germline loops: CDR1 KGHDR, CDR2 SFDVKD. The junction had 5 bases not matched to a gene; V was cut back by 0 bases and J by 5 bases. This CDR3 has 16 amino acids. CDR3 sequence (DNA): TGTGCCACCAGTGATTTGGGGACCAGGGGGACCGGGGAGCTGTTTTTT. It translates to CATSDLGTRGTGELFF.

CDR3 loop: CASRHGTIEAFF. The DNA of the CDR3 is TGTGCCAGTAGACATGGGACAATTGAAGCTTTCTTT. This chain connects TRBV19 to TRBJ1-1; possible D gene TRBD1, 6 bases. Trimming shortened V by 6 bases and J by 7 bases, and 12 bases separated the two germline ends. Germline CDR1 is LNHDA and CDR2 is SQIVND (reference sequence). CDR3 length: 12 amino acids.

V usage is TRBV29-1 and J usage is TRBJ2-3; TRBD2 agrees at 13 bases. The V gene's germline CDR1 is SQVTM and CDR2 ANQGSEA. The CDR3 runs to 17 residues. J lost 0 bases, V lost 4 bases, and 7 bases had no gene match. CDR3 in amino acids: CSVATGLAGVSTDTQYF. The DNA of the CDR3 is TGCAGCGTTGCGACTGGACTAGCGGGGGTAAGCACAGATACGCAGTATTTT.

Turning to this clonotype: A much larger clone is a single base away; this may be a read error. Because the CDR3 is missing its conserved closing phenylalanine or tryptophan, this is likely a read error. The chain combines TRBV12-3 or TRBV12-4 with TRBJ1-5; 8 nucleotides agree with TRBD1. V was pared by 6 bases and J by 5 bases, with 9 bases of the junction left unmatched. CDR3 length: 15 amino acids. This chain's CDR3 is CASSPRTGSHQPQHS. The CDR3, as DNA: TGTGCCAGCAGCCCCCGGACAGGGAGTCATCAGCCCCAGCATTCT.

This clonotype was counted many times. The chain couples TRBV5-4 to TRBJ2-7; D is possibly TRBD1 or TRBD2 (5 bases each). Germline V gives CDR1 SGHNT, CDR2 YYREEE (reference sequence). The CDR3 spans 14 residues. Trimming took off 3 bases at V and 4 bases at J, with 14 bases between the two ends. The CDR3 region is CASSSRDLMYEQYF. For the CDR3, the DNA is TGTGCCAGCAGCTCCCGGGACCTGATGTACGAGCAGTACTTC. Looking up the rest from reference TRBV5-4 and TRBJ2-7 gives the full variable domain: ETGVTQSPTHLIKTRGQQVTLRCSSQSGHNTVSWYQQALGQGPQFIFQYYREEENGRGNFPPRFSGLQFPNYSSELNVNALELDDSALYLCASSSRDLMYEQYFGPGTRLTVT.

The chain combines TRBV9 with TRBJ2-2; a weak D match, TRBD2 (6 bases). The ends were cut back, 0 bases at V and 3 bases at J, with 9 bases in the middle. The germline V gene has CDR1 SGDLS and CDR2 YYNGEE. The CDR3 covers 15 residues. DNA of the CDR3: TGTGCCAGCAGCGTAGGCGGGATAGACACCGGGGAGCTGTTTTTT. It codes for CASSVGGIDTGELFF.